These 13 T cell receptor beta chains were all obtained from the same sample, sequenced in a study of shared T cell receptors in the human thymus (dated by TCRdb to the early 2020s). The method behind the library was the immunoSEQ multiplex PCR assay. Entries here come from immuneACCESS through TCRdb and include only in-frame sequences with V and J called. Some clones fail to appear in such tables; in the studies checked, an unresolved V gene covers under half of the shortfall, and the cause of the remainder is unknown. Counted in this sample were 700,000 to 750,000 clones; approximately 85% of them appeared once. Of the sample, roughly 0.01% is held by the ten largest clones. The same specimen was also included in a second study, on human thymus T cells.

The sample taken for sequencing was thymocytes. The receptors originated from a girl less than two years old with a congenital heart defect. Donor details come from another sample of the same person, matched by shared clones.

CDR3 nucleotide sequence: TGTGCCAGCAGCTTGACAGGGGGCCGTAATTCACCCCTCCACTTT. Residues: CASSLTGGRNSPLHF. This chain joins TRBV7-9 and TRBJ1-6; 10 bases line up with TRBD1. The germline V gene has CDR1 SEHNR and CDR2 FQNEAQ (reference sequence). The CDR3 is 15 residues long. Trimming at V came to 3 bases and at J to 6 bases, leaving 2 bases not matched to a gene.

Here the CDR3 DNA reads TGTGCCAGCAGCTCGGACAGGGGGTGGGTCGAGCAGTACTTC. Translating gives CASSSDRGWVEQYF. The chain uses TRBV5-6 and TRBJ2-7; 10 bases agree with TRBD1. CDR1 and CDR2 (germline): SGHDT, YYEEEE. With 3 bases clipped from V and 6 bases from J, the junction kept 6 bases outside the gene matches. This CDR3 has 14 residues.

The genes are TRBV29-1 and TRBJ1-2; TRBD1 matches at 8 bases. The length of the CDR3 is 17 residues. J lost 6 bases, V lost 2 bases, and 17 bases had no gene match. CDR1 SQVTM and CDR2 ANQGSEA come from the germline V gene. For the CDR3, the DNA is TGCAGCGTTGAAATGGGGCAGGGGGCCGCCGGAAAGCATGGCTACACCTTC. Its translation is CSVEMGQGAAGKHGYTF. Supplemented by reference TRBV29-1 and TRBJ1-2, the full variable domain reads SAVISQKPSRDICQRGTSLTIQCQVDSQVTMMFWYRQQPGQSLTLIATANQGSEATYESGFVIDKFPISRPNLTFSTLTVSNMSPEDSSIYLCSVEMGQGAAGKHGYTFGSGTRLTVV.

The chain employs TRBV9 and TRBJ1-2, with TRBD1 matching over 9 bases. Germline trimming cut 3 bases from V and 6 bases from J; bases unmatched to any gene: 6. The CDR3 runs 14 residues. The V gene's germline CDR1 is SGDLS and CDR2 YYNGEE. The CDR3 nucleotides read TGTGCCAGCAGCGGAACCGGGACAGGGAATGGCTACACCTTC. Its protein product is CASSGTGTGNGYTF.

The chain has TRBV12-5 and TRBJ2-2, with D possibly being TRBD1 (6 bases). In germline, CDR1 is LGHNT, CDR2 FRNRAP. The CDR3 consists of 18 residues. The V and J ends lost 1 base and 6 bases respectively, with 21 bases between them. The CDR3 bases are TGTGCTAGTGGTTTGGCAAACTCCGGGACAAAGGGGTCCGGGGAGCTGTTTTTT. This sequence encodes CASGLANSGTKGSGELFF.

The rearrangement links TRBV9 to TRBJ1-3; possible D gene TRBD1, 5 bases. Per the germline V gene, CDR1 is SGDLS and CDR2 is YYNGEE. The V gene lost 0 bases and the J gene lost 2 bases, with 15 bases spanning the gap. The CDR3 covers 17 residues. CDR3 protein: CASSVATGGLAGNTIYF. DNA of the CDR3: TGTGCCAGCAGCGTAGCTACGGGGGGGTTGGCTGGAAACACCATATATTTT.

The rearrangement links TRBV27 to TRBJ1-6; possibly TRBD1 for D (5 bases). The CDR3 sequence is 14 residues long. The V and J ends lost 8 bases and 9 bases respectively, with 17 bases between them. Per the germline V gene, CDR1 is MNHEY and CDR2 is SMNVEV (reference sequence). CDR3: CASRPRREGSPLHF. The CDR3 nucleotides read TGTGCCAGCCGCCCCCGCAGGGAGGGTTCACCCCTCCACTTT.

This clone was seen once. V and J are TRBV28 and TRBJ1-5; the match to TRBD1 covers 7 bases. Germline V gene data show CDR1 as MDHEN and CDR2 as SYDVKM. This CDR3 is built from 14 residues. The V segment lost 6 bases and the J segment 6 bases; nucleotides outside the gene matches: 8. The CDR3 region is CASRGDREAQPQHF. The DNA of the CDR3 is TGTGCCAGCAGGGGAGACAGGGAGGCTCAGCCCCAGCATTTT.

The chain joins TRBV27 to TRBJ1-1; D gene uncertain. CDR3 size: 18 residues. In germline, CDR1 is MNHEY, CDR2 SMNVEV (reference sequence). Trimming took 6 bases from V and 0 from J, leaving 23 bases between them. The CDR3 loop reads CASSRELQLPGVNTEAFF. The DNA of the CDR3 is TGTGCCAGCAGCCGCGAATTACAGTTGCCCGGGGTGAACACTGAAGCTTTCTTT.

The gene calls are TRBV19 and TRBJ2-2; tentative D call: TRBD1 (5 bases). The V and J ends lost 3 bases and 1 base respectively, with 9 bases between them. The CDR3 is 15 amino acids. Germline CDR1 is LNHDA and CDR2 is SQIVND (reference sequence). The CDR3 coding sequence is TGTGCCAGTAGTATCCAGGGAATGAACACCGGGGAGCTGTTTTTT. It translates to CASSIQGMNTGELFF.

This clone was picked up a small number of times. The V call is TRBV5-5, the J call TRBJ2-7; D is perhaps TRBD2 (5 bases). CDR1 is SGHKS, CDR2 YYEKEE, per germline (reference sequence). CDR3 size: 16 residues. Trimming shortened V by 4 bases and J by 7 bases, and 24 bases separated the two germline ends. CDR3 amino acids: CASSGNGAVGPGEQYF. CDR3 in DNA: TGTGCCAGCAGCGGCAATGGAGCGGTCGGGCCCGGGGAGCAGTACTTC.

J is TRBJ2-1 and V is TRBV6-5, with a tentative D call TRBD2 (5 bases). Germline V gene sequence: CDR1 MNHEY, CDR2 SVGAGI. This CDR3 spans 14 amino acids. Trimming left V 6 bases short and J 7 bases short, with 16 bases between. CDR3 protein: CASRGLLTVNEQFF. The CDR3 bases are TGTGCCAGCAGAGGACTCCTCACCGTTAATGAGCAGTTCTTC.

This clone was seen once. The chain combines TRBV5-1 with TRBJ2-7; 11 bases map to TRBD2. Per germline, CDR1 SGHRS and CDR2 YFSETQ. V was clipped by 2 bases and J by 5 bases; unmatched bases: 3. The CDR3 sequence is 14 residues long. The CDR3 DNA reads TGCGCCAGCAGCTTCGGGACTAGCGGAAACGAGCAGTACTTC. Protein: CASSFGTSGNEQYF.